This is a list of T cell receptor beta chains from one sample in a study of identical twins. TCRdb processed the 5' RACE reads anew with MiXCR; each CDR3 protein has one entry. The sample records 350,000 to 500,000 distinct CDR3 sequences, approximately 17% being singletons. The sample was naive T cells sorted from blood. These receptors all come from a man over 45 in good health. The CDR3 runs from the conserved cysteine through the conserved F or W. Fields, in order: clone size, V gene, J gene, D gene, CDR3 protein, CDR3 DNA. The D gene is left open where the match is weak. The size of a clone is reported for some rows only, either as once, few or many, or as a class for expanded clones.

few	TRBV6-1	TRBJ2-1	TRBD2	CASSTGTSGNFYNEQFF	TGTGCCAGCAGCACCGGGACTAGCGGGAACTTTTACAATGAGCAGTTCTTC
few	TRBV11-2	TRBJ2-2	-	CASSHRGANTGELFF	TGTGCCAGCAGCCACCGAGGGGCAAACACCGGGGAGCTGTTTTTT
-	TRBV10-3	TRBJ2-3	TRBD2	CAISQGLIGGTDTQYF	TGTGCCATCAGTCAGGGACTAATCGGTGGCACAGATACGCAGTATTTT
few	TRBV21-1	TRBJ2-1	-	CASSPDRHNEQFF	TGTGCCAGCAGCCCGGACAGGCACAATGAGCAGTTCTTC
many	TRBV20-1	TRBJ1-1	TRBD1	CSTPRPGGMGTEAFF	TGCAGTACACCAAGACCAGGGGGCATGGGAACTGAAGCTTTCTTT
-	TRBV12-3/TRBV12-4	TRBJ1-2	TRBD1	CASSPGTGVISYGYTF	TGTGCCAGCAGCCCCGGGACAGGGGTTATTTCCTATGGCTACACCTTC
once	TRBV15	TRBJ2-3	TRBD2	CATSRDIGVAGGFGTDTQYF	TGTGCCACCAGCAGAGATATCGGGGTAGCGGGGGGGTTCGGCACAGATACGCAGTATTTT
-	TRBV7-2	TRBJ1-5	-	CASSLDAQVGGQPQHF	TGTGCCAGCAGCTTAGACGCACAGGTGGGGGGGCAGCCCCAGCATTTT
few	TRBV25-1	TRBJ2-7	-	CASSRDTYYEQYF	TGTGCCAGCAGTAGGGACACCTACTACGAGCAGTACTTC
few	TRBV5-1	TRBJ2-1	-	CASSSSLNEQFF	TGCGCCAGCAGCTCCTCCTTAAATGAGCAGTTCTTC
many	TRBV10-2	TRBJ2-4	TRBD2	CASSETGGPLIQYF	TGCGCCAGCAGTGAGACGGGGGGGCCGCTCATTCAGTACTTC
-	TRBV5-1	TRBJ1-4	-	CASSRANVVNEKLFF	TGCGCCAGCAGCAGGGCCAATGTGGTGAATGAAAAACTGTTTTTT
few	TRBV7-8	TRBJ2-2	-	CASSGGLSNTGELFF	TGTGCCAGCAGCGGGGGGCTATCGAACACCGGGGAGCTGTTTTTT
few	TRBV30	TRBJ1-5	TRBD1	CAWSVGTVNSNQPQHF	TGTGCCTGGAGTGTCGGGACAGTTAATAGCAATCAGCCCCAGCATTTT
-	TRBV4-1	TRBJ2-7	-	CASSQVPLSTYEQYF	TGCGCCAGCAGCCAAGTCCCGTTATCAACCTACGAGCAGTACTTC
-	TRBV7-2	TRBJ2-7	TRBD2	CASRFSGSGSYEQYF	TGTGCCAGCAGGTTTAGCGGGTCGGGATCCTACGAGCAGTACTTC
few	TRBV7-2	TRBJ2-5	-	CASSRKTQETQYF	TGTGCCAGCAGCCGGAAGACCCAAGAGACCCAGTACTTC
few	TRBV29-1	TRBJ1-2	-	CSVEAGLVNYGYTF	TGCAGCGTTGAAGCCGGGCTGGTTAACTATGGCTACACCTTC
-	TRBV28	TRBJ2-1	TRBD2	CASRHTGLAGGPSSSYNEQFF	TGTGCCAGCAGACACACGGGGCTAGCGGGAGGACCTTCGAGCTCCTACAATGAGCAGTTCTTC
few	TRBV15	TRBJ2-4	-	CATSRVTGPKNIQYF	TGTGCCACCAGCAGAGTTACGGGACCAAAAAACATTCAGTACTTC
many	TRBV6-1	TRBJ1-2	TRBD1	CASSDYPGTAYAYTF	TGTGCCAGCAGTGACTATCCAGGGACAGCGTATGCCTACACCTTC
few	TRBV11-2	TRBJ2-2	-	CASSASVLGTGELFF	TGTGCCAGCAGCGCGTCTGTGTTAGGCACCGGGGAGCTGTTTTTT
-	TRBV5-1	TRBJ2-2	-	CASSEGPRTGELFF	TGCGCCAGCAGCGAAGGGCCTAGGACCGGGGAGCTGTTTTTT
-	TRBV6-5	TRBJ2-7	-	CASSYSFGPTTTRYEQYF	TGTGCCAGCAGTTACTCGTTCGGCCCGACGACCACCCGTTACGAGCAGTACTTC
-	TRBV5-1	TRBJ2-3	TRBD1	CASSLFGTGGTDTQYF	TGCGCCAGCAGCTTGTTTGGGACAGGGGGCACAGATACGCAGTATTTT
many	TRBV10-3	TRBJ1-6	-	CAISESAVLSSYNSPLHF	TGTGCCATCAGTGAGTCCGCAGTGCTGAGCTCCTATAATTCACCCCTCCACTTT
-	TRBV9	TRBJ2-3	-	CASSVAGAGITDTQYF	TGTGCCAGCAGCGTAGCGGGAGCCGGAATCACAGATACGCAGTATTTT
many	TRBV28	TRBJ2-5	TRBD2	CASSSGLAETQYF	TGTGCCAGCAGCTCCGGACTAGCGGAGACCCAGTACTTC
-	TRBV7-2	TRBJ1-4	-	CASSLGPMGTNEKLFF	TGTGCCAGCAGCTTAGGCCCAATGGGGACTAATGAAAAACTGTTTTTT
few	TRBV6-2/TRBV6-3	TRBJ1-5	-	CASSYLGINQPQHF	TGTGCCAGCAGTTATCTGGGTATAAATCAGCCCCAGCATTTT
-	TRBV7-9	TRBJ2-7	TRBD1	CASSGNTGVSSYEQYF	TGTGCCAGCAGCGGAAATACAGGGGTTAGCTCCTACGAGCAGTACTTC
-	TRBV5-1	TRBJ2-5	TRBD2	CASSFGLAGGQETQYF	TGCGCCAGCAGCTTTGGACTAGCGGGGGGGCAAGAGACCCAGTACTTC
many	TRBV12-3/TRBV12-4	TRBJ1-2	TRBD1	CASSRQGDYGYTF	TGTGCCAGCAGTAGACAGGGGGACTATGGCTACACCTTC
few	TRBV29-1	TRBJ1-2	-	CSVTPFSQNYGYTF	TGCAGCGTTACCCCATTTTCCCAGAACTATGGCTACACCTTC
few	TRBV12-3/TRBV12-4	TRBJ1-1	-	CASTVSGDTEAFF	TGTGCCAGCACCGTATCAGGGGATACTGAAGCTTTCTTT
-	TRBV4-3	TRBJ2-7	-	CASSSWTAGSYEQYF	TGCGCCAGCAGCTCTTGGACAGCAGGATCCTACGAGCAGTACTTC
once	TRBV13	TRBJ2-7	TRBD2	CASSRGTSGSHEQYF	TGTGCCAGCAGCCGCGGGACTAGCGGGTCCCACGAGCAGTACTTC
-	TRBV15	TRBJ2-3	TRBD1	CATSTRTGGTDTQYF	TGTGCCACCAGCACCCGGACAGGGGGCACAGATACGCAGTATTTT
-	TRBV12-3/TRBV12-4	TRBJ2-7	TRBD1	CASRSTGIQQYF	TGTGCCAGCAGGTCGACAGGGATCCAGCAGTACTTC
-	TRBV6-5	TRBJ1-1	TRBD1	CASSSPRGRNTEAFF	TGTGCCAGCAGTTCGCCCAGGGGGAGGAACACTGAAGCTTTCTTT
many	TRBV6-5	TRBJ2-2	-	CASSYRVTGELFF	TGTGCCAGCAGTTACAGGGTCACCGGGGAGCTGTTTTTT
many	TRBV5-1	TRBJ2-3	-	CASSLDEDTQYF	TGCGCCAGCAGCTTGGACGAGGATACGCAGTATTTT
-	TRBV30	TRBJ2-3	-	CAWSALGSSTDTQYF	TGTGCCTGGAGTGCGCTGGGATCCTCCACAGATACGCAGTATTTT
many	TRBV30	TRBJ2-4	-	CAWSALVRGIQYF	TGTGCCTGGAGTGCTCTTGTTCGAGGCATTCAGTACTTC
-	TRBV30	TRBJ2-3	TRBD1	CAWSGQGAADTQYF	TGTGCCTGGAGCGGACAGGGGGCCGCAGATACGCAGTATTTT
-	TRBV5-1	TRBJ1-3	TRBD1	CASSEGQGIGNTIYF	TGCGCCAGCAGCGAAGGACAGGGGATTGGAAACACCATATATTTT
-	TRBV3-1	TRBJ2-7	-	CASSRRPRSYEQYF	TGTGCCAGCAGCCGCCGCCCCCGTTCCTACGAGCAGTACTTC
-	TRBV28	TRBJ2-7	-	CASSFEESTYEQYF	TGTGCCAGCAGTTTTGAGGAGTCGACCTACGAGCAGTACTTC
-	TRBV9	TRBJ2-7	-	CASSPNFGSFPYEQYF	TGTGCCAGCAGCCCAAATTTCGGGAGTTTTCCCTACGAGCAGTACTTC
-	TRBV19	TRBJ2-1	TRBD1	CASSIEQGAYNEQFF	TGTGCCAGTAGTATTGAACAGGGGGCCTACAATGAGCAGTTCTTC
few	TRBV7-8	TRBJ2-1	-	CASSLASRQGNEQFF	TGTGCCAGCAGCTTAGCTTCTCGGCAGGGCAATGAGCAGTTCTTC
-	TRBV29-1	TRBJ2-3	-	CSVGSGAGATRTDTQYF	TGCAGCGTTGGTTCGGGGGCCGGGGCTACTCGCACAGATACGCAGTATTTT